The 26 T cell receptor beta chains reported below all come from one sample, sequenced in a study of OX40 agonist ivuxolimab in advanced cancers. Sequencing used immunoSEQ multiplex PCR; TCRdb keeps in-frame clones, though not all of them. Seen here are some 6,500 clones, around 70% observed once, and the top ten hold roughly 18%. Sequenced material: CD4+ or CD8+ T cells sorted from blood, taken in a trial of the OX40 agonist ivuxolimab. Every receptor here comes from an adult with an advanced solid tumor such as melanoma, head and neck, liver or kidney cancer.

The gene calls are TRBV7-9 and TRBJ1-1, with D tentatively TRBD1 (6 bases). With 5 bases removed from V and 4 bases from J, the gap between germline ends came to 17 bases. CDR1 and CDR2 from the germline V gene are SEHNR and FQNEAQ (reference sequence). This CDR3 region has 15 residues. Here the CDR3 DNA reads TGTGCCAGCAGCCTCGCCTGGCAGGGGCCCACTGAAGCTTTCTTT. Its translation is CASSLAWQGPTEAFF.

This chain links TRBV14 with TRBJ1-1; a possible D gene is TRBD1 (6 bases). The germline CDR1 and CDR2 sequences are SGHDN and FVKESK. The V gene lost 4 bases and the J gene lost 4 bases, with 13 bases spanning the gap. The CDR3 runs to 14 residues. The chain's CDR3 is CASSLGGGRTEAFF. CDR3 nucleotide sequence: TGTGCCAGCAGCCTAGGGGGGGGCCGCACTGAAGCTTTCTTT. Full variable domain (remainder filled in from reference TRBV14 and TRBJ1-1): EAGVTQFPSHSVIEKGQTVTLRCDPISGHDNLYWYRRVMGKEIKFLLHFVKESKQDESGMPNNRFLAERTGGTYSTLKVQPAELEDSGVYFCASSLGGGRTEAFFGQGTRLTVV.

The rearrangement links TRBV6-4 to TRBJ2-3; 8 nucleotides line up with TRBD2. With V trimmed by 3 bases and J by 3 bases, 8 bases remained unmatched. This CDR3 comprises 16 residues. CDR1 MRHNA and CDR2 SNTAGT come from the germline V gene. This CDR3 is CASSEGAGLATDTQYF. The CDR3 DNA is TGTGCCAGCAGTGAAGGGGCAGGACTAGCAACAGATACGCAGTATTTT.

V gene TRBV30 combines with J gene TRBJ2-7; possible D gene TRBD1, 5 bases. Germline CDR1 and CDR2: GTSNPN and SVGIG (reference sequence). This CDR3 region has 12 residues. The V end was cut by 1 base, the J end by 11 bases, with 15 bases between. The CDR3 nucleotides read TGTGCCTGGAGTGCCGACAGCTTTAAGGAGTACTTC. It codes for CAWSADSFKEYF.

V and J are TRBV6-1 and TRBJ2-7; D is perhaps TRBD2 (6 bases). The CDR3 spans 16 residues. Germline CDR1 MNHNS, CDR2 SASEGT. Trimming left V 0 bases short and J 2 bases short, with 14 bases between. The CDR3 protein is CASSEAPGERAYEQYF. The CDR3 DNA is TGTGCCAGCAGTGAAGCACCGGGGGAGAGGGCCTACGAGCAGTACTTC.

The V gene is TRBV15, the J gene TRBJ2-7; D remains unclear. The CDR3 sequence is 17 residues long. Trimming took off 5 bases at V and 0 bases at J, with 20 bases between the two ends. Germline CDR1 and CDR2: LNHNV and YYDKDF (reference sequence). The CDR3, as DNA: TGTGCCACCAGCGCATCTTACTCACATAGAAGCTCCTACGAGCAGTACTTC. Its protein is CATSASYSHRSSYEQYF. Combining the CDR3 with reference TRBV15 and TRBJ2-7 gives the whole variable domain DAMVIQNPRYQVTQFGKPVTLSCSQTLNHNVMYWYQQKSSQAPKLLFHYYDKDFNNEADTPDNFQSRRPNTSFCFLDIRSPGLGDTAMYLCATSASYSHRSSYEQYFGPGTRLTVT.

The chain carries TRBV6-5 and TRBJ2-2; 10 bases match TRBD1. CDR1 MNHEY and CDR2 SVGAGI come from the germline V gene. V was clipped by 5 bases and J by 5 bases; unmatched bases: 5. This CDR3 has 15 residues. CDR3: CASSLGQGRTGELFF. Written as DNA, the CDR3 is TGTGCCAGCAGTCTGGGACAGGGGAGGACCGGGGAGCTGTTTTTT.

The V gene is TRBV5-5, the J gene TRBJ2-7; weak D call: TRBD2 (5 bases). In germline, CDR1 is SGHKS, CDR2 YYEKEE (reference sequence). The CDR3 length is 13 residues. Trimming shortened V by 3 bases and J by 3 bases, and 10 bases separated the two germline ends. The CDR3 nucleotides are TGTGCCAGCAGCTGGGAGTTAAACTACGAGCAGTACTTC. Translating gives CASSWELNYEQYF.

The V and J genes are TRBV5-4 and TRBJ1-6; D is unresolved. CDR3 length: 13 amino acids. V lost 0 bases to trimming and J lost 8 bases, with 6 bases between them. Germline assignment: CDR1 SGHNT and CDR2 YYREEE (reference sequence). The CDR3 DNA sequence: TGTGCCAGCAGCTTGGGTAGTTATTCACCCCTCCACTTT. Residues: CASSLGSYSPLHF.

The gene calls are TRBV5-1 and TRBJ1-5; no clear D gene. V was pared by 2 bases and J by 0 bases, with 9 bases between. Germline CDR1 reads SGHRS; CDR2 reads YFSETQ. There are 15 residues in the CDR3. The CDR3: CASSLEHVSNQPQHF. CDR3 bases: TGCGCCAGCAGCTTAGAACATGTTAGCAATCAGCCCCAGCATTTT.

The rearrangement links TRBV4-1 to TRBJ1-4; D may be TRBD1 (6 bases). This CDR3 comprises 14 residues. The germline CDR1 and CDR2 sequences are MGHRA and YSYEKL. The V and J ends lost 1 base and 6 bases respectively, with 9 bases between them. CDR3 sequence: CASSQVAGDEKLFF. The CDR3 coding sequence is TGCGCCAGCAGCCAAGTGGCAGGGGATGAAAAACTGTTTTTT.

The CDR3 reads CASSQEEGAYEQYF. As DNA, the CDR3 is TGCGCCAGCAGCCAAGAGGAGGGGGCCTACGAGCAGTACTTC. J is TRBJ2-7 and V is TRBV4-3; D is perhaps TRBD1 or TRBD2 (6 bases each). Germline assignment: CDR1 LGHNA and CDR2 YSLEER. Trimming shortened V by 0 bases and J by 2 bases, and 8 bases separated the two germline ends. CDR3 length equals 14 residues.

This chain joins TRBV4-3 and TRBJ2-7, with 8 bases fitting TRBD1. Germline loops: CDR1 LGHNA, CDR2 YSLEER. V trimming: 5 bases; J trimming: 4 bases; junction bases outside the gene matches: 7. The CDR3 has 14 residues. The CDR3: CASSLGQGRYEQYF. The CDR3 DNA follows: TGCGCCAGCAGCTTAGGACAGGGACGGTACGAGCAGTACTTC.

This chain links TRBV5-4 with TRBJ2-7; 9 bases map to TRBD2. V lost 0 bases, J lost 2 bases, and 3 bases stayed unmatched. The CDR3 length is 15 residues. Germline V gives CDR1 SGHNT, CDR2 YYREEE (reference sequence). CDR3 DNA: TGTGCCAGCAGCTTGGTAATAGCGGGGGCCTACGAGCAGTACTTC. It specifies CASSLVIAGAYEQYF.

The chain combines TRBV19 with TRBJ2-5; D ambiguous. The J call may be in error: the DNA end matches TRBJ2-7 better. Germline CDR1 reads LNHDA; CDR2 reads SQIVND (reference sequence). The CDR3 sequence is 14 residues long. CDR3 nucleotides: TGTGCCAGTAGTATGGGCGGCCGCTCCTACGAGCAGTACTTC. Translation gives CASSMGGRSYEQYF.

The rearrangement links TRBV19 to TRBJ2-2; possible D gene TRBD2, 6 bases. Germline values: CDR1 LNHDA, CDR2 SQIVND (reference sequence). Trimming removed 4 bases at V and 4 bases at J, with 10 bases between. This CDR3 comprises 14 residues. The CDR3 nucleotides are TGTGCCAGTAGTACTCTCGGGGGCACCGGGGAGCTGTTTTTT. It yields the protein CASSTLGGTGELFF.

The table lists this clone with a count of one. CDR3 sequence (DNA): TGCAGCGTCCCGGACCTCACGGGGGGGTTCTTC. Protein product: CSVPDLTGGFF. V usage is TRBV29-1 and J usage is TRBJ2-1; TRBD2 matches 7 bases. Germline loops: CDR1 SQVTM, CDR2 ANQGSEA. V dropped 6 bases and J dropped 15; count of bases not matched to a gene: 11. The length of the CDR3 is 11 residues.

The chain carries TRBV6-4 and TRBJ2-7, with 9 positions matching TRBD1. Germline trimming cut 6 bases from V and 2 bases from J; bases unmatched to any gene: 8. The CDR3 length is 15 residues. In germline, CDR1 is MRHNA, CDR2 SNTAGT. CDR3 bases: TGTGCCAGCAGCCTCTCCGGGACAGGGACCTACGAGCAGTACTTC. Translation: CASSLSGTGTYEQYF.

V gene TRBV6-8 combines with J gene TRBJ2-3, with TRBD2 identical over 9 bases. Trimming at V came to 5 bases and at J to 0 bases, leaving 3 bases not matched to a gene. The CDR3 has 15 residues. The V gene's germline CDR1 is MNHGY and CDR2 SAAAGT. DNA for the CDR3: TGTGCCAGCAGTCCCACTAGCGGGAGCACAGATACGCAGTATTTT. The encoded protein is CASSPTSGSTDTQYF.

This clone was seen a handful of times. The chain links TRBV4-3 to TRBJ2-7, with D possibly being TRBD1 (5 bases). The CDR3 sequence is 13 residues long. Trimming took 3 bases from V and 2 from J, leaving 8 bases between them. Germline values: CDR1 LGHNA, CDR2 YSLEER. As DNA, the CDR3 is TGCGCCAGCAGCCACGAGACAGCCTACGAGCAGTACTTC. Its protein is CASSHETAYEQYF.

The rearrangement uses TRBV2 and TRBJ2-1; D remains ambiguous. This CDR3 is 11 amino acids long. V was shortened by 4 bases and J by 5 bases, with 3 bases between the two germline ends. CDR1 and CDR2 (germline): SNHLY, FYNNEI. The DNA of the CDR3 is TGTGCCAGCAGTGTTAACAATGAGCAGTTCTTC. This translates into CASSVNNEQFF.

Judged by abundance, this clone is medium-sized. The rearrangement links TRBV6-4 to TRBJ2-3; 9 bases agree with TRBD2. This CDR3 is 15 amino acids long. Germline loops: CDR1 MRHNA, CDR2 SNTAGT. After removal of 0 bases from V and 6 bases from J, the junction contained 4 bases not matched to a gene. CDR3 bases: TGTGCCAGCAGTGACTCGCGGGGGGGCTCGGATACGCAGTATTTT. It translates to CASSDSRGGSDTQYF.

This sequence joins TRBV27 and TRBJ2-7, with D perhaps TRBD1 or TRBD2 (5 bases each). V lost 3 bases, J lost 7 bases, and 16 bases lay in between. This CDR3 is built from 14 residues. CDR1 and CDR2 from the germline V gene are MNHEY and SMNVEV (reference sequence). The chain's CDR3 is CASSFGTGLGEQYF. The CDR3, as DNA: TGTGCCAGCAGTTTCGGGACGGGCTTGGGGGAGCAGTACTTC.

This clone was counted between two and nine times. This chain joins TRBV4-3 and TRBJ1-3, with 7 nucleotides matching TRBD1. Losses at the gene ends were 0 bases for V and 4 bases for J; bases not matched to a gene: 6. The CDR3 has 16 residues. Germline CDR1 LGHNA, CDR2 YSLEER. The DNA of the CDR3 is TGCGCCAGCAGCCAAGATCAGGGGGGGTCCGGAAACACCATATATTTT. It yields the protein CASSQDQGGSGNTIYF.

This clone has just one count. The chain combines TRBV15 with TRBJ2-7, with TRBD1 identical over 8 bases. The J segment lost 2 bases and the V segment lost 5 bases, leaving 5 bases of the junction unmatched. Germline assignment: CDR1 LNHNV and CDR2 YYDKDF (reference sequence). There are 14 residues in the CDR3. The CDR3 DNA is TGTGCCACCAGCTCCGGACAGGGCCCCTACGAGCAGTACTTC. As protein: CATSSGQGPYEQYF.

A single count supports this clone. The gene calls are TRBV4-3 and TRBJ1-2; D might be TRBD1 (5 bases). The V gene's germline CDR1 is LGHNA and CDR2 YSLEER. The V end lost 0 bases, the J end lost 4 bases, and 15 bases lay between the germline ends. This CDR3 is built from 16 residues. The CDR3 is CASSQDPIGGVYGYTF. The CDR3 region has the DNA TGCGCCAGCAGCCAAGATCCTATTGGGGGGGTCTATGGCTACACCTTC.